This T cell receptor beta chain stems from a study of technical replicates of blood from several donors. The data were produced by immunoSEQ multiplex PCR, yet TCRdb's version contains in-frame clones alone and is incomplete. The table lists about 74,000 clones, approximately 75% of them singletons. The V gene lost 2 bases and the J gene lost 2 bases, with 13 bases spanning the gap. The germline gives CDR1 MNHEY, CDR2 SVGAGI. This CDR3 spans 16 amino acids. The chain employs TRBV6-5 and TRBJ1-5; maybe TRBD1 (5 bases). This receptor was obtained from a human donor in good health. Some clones in this sample may be carry-over from other donors' samples. Sequencing was performed on PBMCs. This chain's CDR3 is CASSYKGKEGNQPQHF. The CDR3 nucleotides read TGTGCCAGCAGTTACAAGGGGAAAGAGGGCAATCAGCCCCAGCATTTT.